In its sample, the clone carrying this T cell receptor beta chain was seen many times. Its antigen is not identified. This specimen comes from a study of T cells after yellow fever vaccination. Overall study context: SMART-Seq v4 Ultra Low Input prepared libraries from low-cell fractions.

Study-level points and caveats: Detected again after the booster were most primary-vaccination clones, at nearly 97% CD4 and 88% CD8.

Researchers made TCR cDNA using 5'RACE template switching, and this step added a universal primer site and UMIs. TCRdb re-called the 5' RACE reads through MiXCR, storing one row per CDR3 protein. This table holds more than 300,000 distinct CDR3 sequences, roughly 10% found once. J lost 3 bases, V lost 5 bases, and 6 bases had no gene match. Germline assignment: CDR1 SGHAT and CDR2 FQNNGV. The CDR3 has 14 amino acids. This chain uses TRBV11-2 with TRBJ1-2, with 7 bases lining up with TRBD1. This clonotype originated in a man in his late teens or twenties who received the YFV17D yellow fever vaccine. The sample consisted of CD4+ T cells sorted from PBMCs, taken 45 days after the yellow fever booster vaccination. This CDR3 reads CASSEAGTDYGYTF. The CDR3 nucleotides are TGTGCCAGCAGCGAGGCCGGGACAGACTATGGCTACACCTTC.